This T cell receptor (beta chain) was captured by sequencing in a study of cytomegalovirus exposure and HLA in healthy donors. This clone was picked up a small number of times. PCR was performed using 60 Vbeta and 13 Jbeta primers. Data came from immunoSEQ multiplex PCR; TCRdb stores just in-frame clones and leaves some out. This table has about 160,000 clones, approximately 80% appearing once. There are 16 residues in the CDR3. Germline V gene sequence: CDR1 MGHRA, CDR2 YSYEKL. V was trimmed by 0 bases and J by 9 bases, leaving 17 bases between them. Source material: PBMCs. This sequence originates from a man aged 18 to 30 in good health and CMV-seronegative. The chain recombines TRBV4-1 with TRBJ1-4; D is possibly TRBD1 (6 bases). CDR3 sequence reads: CASSQDWGGTRKKLFF. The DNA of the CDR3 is TGCGCCAGCAGCCAAGATTGGGGGGGCACCCGGAAAAAACTGTTTTTT.